A selection of T cell receptor beta chains follows, all from one sample in a study of T cell changes during pregnancy in multiple sclerosis. The assay was immunoSEQ multiplex PCR, and TCRdb's table has in-frame clones only and misses some. The sample comprises approximately 44,000 clones, roughly 91% of which are singletons, and 0.58% rests with the top ten. This material consisted of CD4+ T cells from peripheral blood mononuclear cells, taken in the first trimester of pregnancy. The receptors originated from a female donor with multiple sclerosis, enrolled in a pregnancy study. The CDR3 runs from the conserved cysteine through the conserved F or W. The order of the fields is CDR3 length, J gene, V gene, D gene, clone size, CDR3 protein, CDR3 DNA. The D gene is left open where the match is weak. Not every row has a clone size; where given, it reads once, few, many or a size class.

len: 12
j_gene: TRBJ2-7
v_gene: TRBV10-3
d_gene: TRBD2
abundance: .
CDR3aa: CAISGNLYEQYF
CDR3nt: TGTGCCATTAGCGGGAATCTATACGAGCAGTACTTC

len: 14
j_gene: TRBJ2-3
v_gene: TRBV5-8
d_gene: .
abundance: .
CDR3aa: CASRGAGPLDTQYF
CDR3nt: TGTGCCAGCAGAGGGGCGGGACCGCTAGATACGCAGTATTTT

len: 15
j_gene: TRBJ2-7
v_gene: TRBV11-2
d_gene: .
abundance: .
CDR3aa: CASSLARTPGYEQYF
CDR3nt: TGTGCCAGCAGCTTAGCCCGGACTCCGGGGTACGAGCAGTACTTC

len: 14
j_gene: TRBJ2-2
v_gene: TRBV5-5
d_gene: .
abundance: .
CDR3aa: CASSLDPDTGELFF
CDR3nt: TGTGCCAGCAGCTTGGATCCGGACACCGGGGAGCTGTTTTTT

len: 14
j_gene: TRBJ1-5
v_gene: TRBV19
d_gene: TRBD1
abundance: .
CDR3aa: CASSPDRVGQPQHF
CDR3nt: TGTGCCAGTAGTCCTGACAGGGTAGGGCAGCCCCAGCATTTT

len: 14
j_gene: TRBJ2-1
v_gene: TRBV6-1
d_gene: .
abundance: .
CDR3aa: CASSPLPRGHEQFF
CDR3nt: TGTGCCAGCAGCCCACTCCCCAGGGGTCATGAGCAGTTCTTC

len: 15
j_gene: TRBJ1-1
v_gene: TRBV27
d_gene: TRBD1
abundance: once
CDR3aa: CASSQWTGLNTEAFF
CDR3nt: TGTGCCAGCAGTCAATGGACAGGGTTAAACACTGAAGCTTTCTTT

len: 17
j_gene: TRBJ2-1
v_gene: TRBV15
d_gene: TRBD1
abundance: few
CDR3aa: CATSRAPRTGGINEQFF
CDR3nt: TGTGCCACCAGCAGAGCCCCTAGGACAGGGGGGATCAATGAGCAGTTCTTC

len: 13
j_gene: TRBJ1-3
v_gene: TRBV7-2
d_gene: .
abundance: .
CDR3aa: CASSLNGGNTIYF
CDR3nt: TGTGCCAGCAGCTTAAACGGGGGAAACACCATATATTTT

len: 15
j_gene: TRBJ2-7
v_gene: TRBV30
d_gene: TRBD2
abundance: .
CDR3aa: CAWSLGTSGRYEQYF
CDR3nt: TGTGCCTGGAGTCTCGGGACTAGCGGGAGGTACGAGCAGTACTTC

len: 14
j_gene: TRBJ1-2
v_gene: TRBV11-3
d_gene: TRBD1
abundance: .
CDR3aa: CASSSAPGQIGYTF
CDR3nt: TGTGCCAGCAGCTCAGCCCCGGGACAGATTGGCTACACCTTC

len: 16
j_gene: TRBJ2-3
v_gene: TRBV7-6
d_gene: TRBD1
abundance: once
CDR3aa: CASSLTGMGSTDTQYF
CDR3nt: TGTGCCAGCAGCCTGACAGGGATGGGTAGCACAGATACGCAGTATTTT

len: 13
j_gene: TRBJ2-3
v_gene: TRBV7-9
d_gene: .
abundance: .
CDR3aa: CASSLWFGDTQYF
CDR3nt: TGTGCCAGCAGCTTGTGGTTCGGGGATACGCAGTATTTT

len: 14
j_gene: TRBJ1-1
v_gene: TRBV27
d_gene: TRBD1
abundance: .
CDR3aa: CASNRDRGSTEAFF
CDR3nt: TGTGCCAGCAACCGAGACAGGGGGAGCACTGAAGCTTTCTTT

len: 16
j_gene: TRBJ1-2
v_gene: TRBV2
d_gene: .
abundance: .
CDR3aa: CASSDRQGIGIGGYTF
CDR3nt: TGTGCCAGCAGTGATCGGCAGGGCATAGGTATCGGTGGCTACACCTTC

len: 17
j_gene: TRBJ2-2
v_gene: TRBV2
d_gene: TRBD2
abundance: once
CDR3aa: CASSDLVGLAGPGELFF
CDR3nt: TGTGCCAGCAGTGATCTTGTAGGGCTAGCGGGACCCGGGGAGCTGTTTTTT

len: 13
j_gene: TRBJ1-2
v_gene: TRBV10-3
d_gene: TRBD1
abundance: .
CDR3aa: CAISGDRGYGYTF
CDR3nt: TGTGCCATCAGTGGAGACAGGGGCTATGGCTACACCTTC

len: 14
j_gene: TRBJ2-1
v_gene: TRBV5-8
d_gene: TRBD1
abundance: .
CDR3aa: CASSLVQGAHEQFF
CDR3nt: TGTGCCAGCAGCTTGGTACAGGGGGCCCATGAGCAGTTCTTC

len: 14
j_gene: TRBJ1-5
v_gene: TRBV9
d_gene: TRBD1
abundance: few
CDR3aa: CASSVGQGGQPQHF
CDR3nt: TGTGCCAGCAGCGTCGGACAGGGAGGCCAGCCCCAGCATTTT

len: 12
j_gene: TRBJ2-1
v_gene: TRBV19
d_gene: .
abundance: once
CDR3aa: CASSMGLGGQFF
CDR3nt: TGTGCCAGTAGTATGGGGCTAGGGGGGCAGTTCTTC

len: 16
j_gene: TRBJ2-2
v_gene: TRBV19
d_gene: TRBD2
abundance: .
CDR3aa: CASSPRLAGAVGELFF
CDR3nt: TGTGCCAGTAGTCCCAGACTAGCGGGAGCGGTCGGGGAGCTGTTTTTT

len: 14
j_gene: TRBJ2-2
v_gene: TRBV5-4
d_gene: TRBD2
abundance: .
CDR3aa: CASSLAGGAGELFF
CDR3nt: TGTGCCAGCAGCTTGGCCGGGGGGGCCGGGGAGCTGTTTTTT

len: 18
j_gene: TRBJ2-3
v_gene: TRBV28
d_gene: TRBD2
abundance: .
CDR3aa: CASSLWTSGRTSTDTQYF
CDR3nt: TGTGCCAGCAGTTTATGGACTAGCGGGAGGACGAGCACAGATACGCAGTATTTT

len: 14
j_gene: TRBJ1-4
v_gene: TRBV7-8
d_gene: TRBD1
abundance: .
CDR3aa: CASRWRGRGEKLFF
CDR3nt: TGTGCCAGCAGGTGGAGGGGGCGAGGTGAAAAACTGTTTTTT

len: 20
j_gene: TRBJ1-5
v_gene: TRBV18
d_gene: TRBD1
abundance: once
CDR3aa: CASSPTDYSHRGAGNQPQHF
CDR3nt: TGTGCCAGCTCACCTACCGACTATTCGCACAGGGGCGCGGGCAATCAGCCCCAGCATTTT

len: 16
j_gene: TRBJ1-1
v_gene: TRBV28
d_gene: TRBD1
abundance: .
CDR3aa: CASSFFGTGSNTEAFF
CDR3nt: TGTGCCAGCAGTTTCTTCGGGACAGGGTCAAACACTGAAGCTTTCTTT

len: 13
j_gene: TRBJ1-1
v_gene: TRBV5-4
d_gene: .
abundance: few
CDR3aa: CASSWGQNTEAFF
CDR3nt: TGTGCCAGCAGCTGGGGACAAAACACTGAAGCTTTCTTT

len: 17
j_gene: TRBJ2-3
v_gene: TRBV4-1
d_gene: TRBD2
abundance: .
CDR3aa: CASSQEFGLAGTDTQYF
CDR3nt: TGCGCCAGCAGCCAAGAATTCGGACTAGCGGGCACAGATACGCAGTATTTT

len: 14
j_gene: TRBJ2-5
v_gene: TRBV30
d_gene: TRBD2
abundance: .
CDR3aa: CAWSPLLAGGTQYF
CDR3nt: TGTGCCTGGAGTCCTCTGCTAGCGGGAGGGACCCAGTACTTC

len: 13
j_gene: TRBJ1-2
v_gene: TRBV29-1
d_gene: .
abundance: once
CDR3aa: CSVAPSHNYGYTF
CDR3nt: TGCAGCGTTGCTCCAAGCCACAACTATGGCTACACCTTC

len: 11
j_gene: TRBJ2-3
v_gene: TRBV7-6
d_gene: .
abundance: .
CDR3aa: CASSPGGTQYF
CDR3nt: TGTGCCAGCAGCCCCGGCGGTACGCAGTATTTT

len: 16
j_gene: TRBJ2-5
v_gene: TRBV7-2
d_gene: TRBD1
abundance: .
CDR3aa: CASSFSPTGMEETQYF
CDR3nt: TGTGCCAGCAGCTTTAGCCCGACAGGGATGGAAGAGACCCAGTACTTC

len: 16
j_gene: TRBJ2-1
v_gene: TRBV11-2
d_gene: TRBD2
abundance: .
CDR3aa: CASSLLIAGSYNEQFF
CDR3nt: TGTGCCAGCAGCTTATTGATAGCGGGATCCTACAATGAGCAGTTCTTC

len: 13
j_gene: TRBJ2-2
v_gene: TRBV5-1
d_gene: .
abundance: .
CDR3aa: CASRGRESGELFF
CDR3nt: TGCGCCAGCAGGGGCAGGGAATCCGGGGAGCTGTTTTTT

len: 14
j_gene: TRBJ1-5
v_gene: TRBV6-5
d_gene: .
abundance: .
CDR3aa: CASSYSSGDQPQHF
CDR3nt: TGTGCCAGCAGTTACTCTTCCGGTGATCAGCCCCAGCATTTT

len: 12
j_gene: TRBJ2-7
v_gene: TRBV19
d_gene: .
abundance: once
CDR3aa: CATASSSYEQYF
CDR3nt: TGTGCCACTGCTTCGAGCTCCTACGAGCAGTACTTC

len: 14
j_gene: TRBJ2-7
v_gene: TRBV2
d_gene: TRBD2
abundance: .
CDR3aa: CASTAGGRVNEQYF
CDR3nt: TGTGCCAGCACTGCGGGAGGGAGGGTAAACGAGCAGTACTTC